This T cell receptor (beta chain) was identified during a study of T cells in Graves' hyperthyroidism and ophthalmopathy. There are many counts of this clonotype. Newly diagnosed hyperthyroidism patients aged 18 to 65 years had disease lasting under 2 months. Each diagnosis drew on symptoms, thyroxine, TRAb, thyroid ultrasound and orbital computed tomography findings. The blood sample predates any ophthalmopathy symptoms, coming from first hyperthyroidism diagnosis. CDR1 and CDR2 from the germline V gene are SGHNT and YENEEA. Trimming at V came to 5 bases and at J to 4 bases, leaving 9 bases not matched to a gene. The CDR3 is 15 amino acids. Authors of the study amplified TCR beta CDR3 regions from RNA transcripts. An initial round of RT-PCR targeting the TCR CDR3 relied on the HTBI primer set. One entry per CDR3 protein, called by TCRdb with MiXCR from the multiplex PCR reads. The data show about 770,000 distinct CDR3 sequences, roughly a sixth seen once.

The receptor's source is a woman aged 45-60 years with Graves' hyperthyroidism that later progressed to Graves' ophthalmopathy. Sequenced input: blood. The rearrangement uses TRBV11-3 and TRBJ2-5, with TRBD1 matching 8 bases. CDR3 sequence reads: CASSRTRTGRETQYF. The CDR3 DNA follows: TGTGCCAGCAGCCGAACTAGGACAGGGCGAGAGACCCAGTACTTC.